This T cell receptor beta chain is from a study of blood T cells in healthy people across ages. Next came a second PCR, run for about 7 to 11 cycles, which used a sample-barcoded 5' primer along with a J-beta primer mix. Each cDNA molecule carried a tag from a template-switch adaptor that contained 12 random nucleotides. TCRdb ran MiXCR on the 5' RACE reads and lists one entry per CDR3 protein. The repertoire has about 620,000 distinct CDR3 sequences, over 40% of them found once; the top ten carry approximately 13%. There are 16 residues in the CDR3. Germline CDR1 reads SEHNR; CDR2 reads FQNEAQ (reference sequence). Of note for this clonotype: Its matching antigen is unknown.

Study outcomes and limitations: It was the long-lived donors that had more naive CD4+ cells and higher diversity than aged donors. CMV status of donors was unknown, possibly confounding expanded clonotype changes. In these data, TCR beta diversity tracked strongly with naive T cell percentage.

This chain links TRBV7-9 with TRBJ2-4, with 11 bases matching TRBD1. The J call may be in error: the DNA end matches TRBJ2-7 better. This TCR derives from a woman of 80 years or more in good health. The sequenced sample consisted of blood. The CDR3 protein is CASSLEPGQGVYEQYF. The CDR3 DNA reads TGTGCCAGCAGCTTAGAGCCGGGACAGGGGGTCTACGAGCAGTACTTC.